These 7 T cell receptor beta chains were all obtained from the same sample, sequenced in a study of cytomegalovirus exposure and HLA in healthy donors. The PCR contained 60 Vbeta and 13 Jbeta primers. TCRdb's copy holds only in-frame clones and misses some; the assay was immunoSEQ multiplex PCR. Among around 200,000 clones listed, around 84% were seen once. The sample taken for sequencing was PBMCs. Receptors were obtained from a woman aged 45-65 years in good health and CMV-seropositive.

This clone turned up a few times. The chain joins TRBV6-5 to TRBJ2-7; 7 nucleotides match TRBD1. CDR1 is MNHEY and CDR2 is SVGAGI in the germline V gene. The V and J ends lost 8 bases and 6 bases, in that order; junction bases with no gene match: 4. This CDR3 spans 11 amino acids. The CDR3 nucleotides are TGTGCCAGCGCCAGGGACAGCGAGCAGTACTTC. This encodes CASARDSEQYF.

This clone came up a few times. The V gene is TRBV12-2, the J gene TRBJ1-2; TRBD1, as called in the table, went unchecked against the DNA. TRBV12-2 is a listed pseudogene. The length of the CDR3 is 15 residues. This CDR3 is CASRLARTGHYGYTF. CDR3 DNA sequence: TGTGCAAGTCGCTTAGCGCGGACAGGCCACTATGGCTACACCTTC.

The chain links TRBV6-5 to TRBJ1-2, with D possibly being TRBD1 (5 bases). Germline lookup yields CDR1 MNHEY and CDR2 SVGAGI. V was cut by 8 bases and J by 4 bases, with 11 bases left in between. The length of the CDR3 is 12 residues. This CDR3 reads CASSGMAYGYTF. The DNA for the CDR3 is TGTGCCAGCTCAGGGATGGCCTATGGCTACACCTTC.

This clone occurred a few times. The chain carries TRBV6-5 and TRBJ1-2; no clear D. Trimming took 5 bases from V and 4 from J, leaving 14 bases between them. The CDR3 covers 14 residues. Germline-derived CDR1 and CDR2 are MNHEY and SVGAGI. CDR3 sequence reads: CASSASGRAYGYTF. CDR3 DNA sequence: TGTGCCAGCAGTGCATCGGGTCGTGCCTATGGCTACACCTTC.

This chain uses TRBV7-8 with TRBJ2-7, with 9 bases identical to TRBD2. The CDR3 loop spans 14 amino acids. Trimming removed 5 bases from V and 3 bases from J; junction bases left unmatched: 5. Germline assignment: CDR1 SGHVS and CDR2 FQNEAQ. CDR3 DNA sequence: TGTGCCAGCAGCAAGACTAGCGGAAGCTACGAGCAGTACTTC. It codes for CASSKTSGSYEQYF.

The rearrangement uses TRBV19 and TRBJ2-2, with 13 bases fitting TRBD2. The CDR3 covers 16 residues. Losses at the gene ends were 7 bases for V and 5 bases for J; bases not matched to a gene: 7. CDR1 LNHDA and CDR2 SQIVND come from the germline V gene (reference sequence). CDR3: CASTRGTSGVTGELFF. The DNA of the CDR3 is TGTGCCAGTACCCGAGGGACTAGCGGGGTTACCGGGGAGCTGTTTTTT.

The CDR3 DNA reads as TGCAGCGTTGAGGGCAGCGCCCCGGACAGGTCCTACGAGCAGTACTTC. This encodes CSVEGSAPDRSYEQYF. V and J are TRBV29-1 and TRBJ2-7; 7 bases line up with TRBD1. CDR1 and CDR2 (germline): SQVTM, ANQGSEA. V lost 3 bases, J lost 1 base, and 12 bases stayed unmatched. The CDR3 is 16 amino acids.